This TCR beta chain originates from a study of cytomegalovirus exposure and HLA in healthy donors. Of note for this clone: Its antigen is currently unknown.

The study, taken as a whole, reports: Researchers catalogued around 150 TCR beta chains as cytomegalovirus-associated.

Trimming at V came to 0 bases and at J to 8 bases, leaving 8 bases not matched to a gene. The length of the CDR3 is 16 residues. Germline assignment: CDR1 LNHDA and CDR2 SQIVND (reference sequence). Clones were sequenced by immunoSEQ multiplex PCR, and TCRdb holds only the in-frame ones, with some missing. The table shows over 85,000 clones, with roughly 90% occurring only once. This clonotype was sampled from a woman aged 25 to 39 in good health and CMV-seropositive. The chain employs TRBV19 and TRBJ1-2; 11 bases are a match to TRBD1. The sequenced sample was PBMCs. The DNA for the CDR3 is TGTGCCAGTAGTATAGACCGGGACAGGGGGATTACCGGCTACACCTTC. This encodes CASSIDRDRGITGYTF.